These 23 T cell receptor beta chains were all obtained from the same sample, sequenced in a study of blood T cell repertoires in COVID-19. Profiled with immunoSEQ multiplex PCR; TCRdb holds only in-frame clones, not every one. The data show 88,000 or so clones, 85% seen once. The sequenced sample consisted of peripheral blood. Receptors originate from a man aged 55 to 70 with acute or convalescent COVID-19.

A note on this clone: This sample includes further DNA sequences coding for the same CDR3. CDR3 nucleotide sequence: TGCGCCAGCAGCTTGGGGAGGGACACTGAAGCTTTCTTT. It yields the protein CASSLGRDTEAFF. This chain links TRBV5-1 with TRBJ1-1; D not resolved. V lost 0 bases and J lost 3, with 6 bases in between. The CDR3 has 13 amino acids. CDR1 is SGHRS, CDR2 YFSETQ, per germline.

The V gene is TRBV3-1 (or the pseudogene TRBV3-2), the J gene TRBJ2-7; 8 nucleotides agree with TRBD2. The CDR3 is made up of 15 amino acids. The ends lost 4 bases at V and 2 bases at J; junction bases unmatched: 7. CDR1 is LGHDT, CDR2 YNNKEL, per germline (reference sequence). The CDR3 region is CASSLLTSVPYEQYF. The CDR3 DNA reads TGTGCCAGCAGCCTATTGACTAGCGTCCCCTACGAGCAGTACTTC.

The chain recombines TRBV5-8 with TRBJ1-3, with D possibly TRBD1 on 6 matching bases. The ends were cut back, 5 bases at V and 4 bases at J, with 13 bases in the middle. This CDR3 comprises 14 residues. The germline CDR1 and CDR2 sequences are SGHTS and YDEGEE. The CDR3 is CASSSTTGGNTIYF. The CDR3 DNA sequence: TGTGCCAGCAGTTCCACCACAGGGGGAAACACCATATATTTT. The variable domain in full, completed from reference TRBV5-8 and TRBJ1-3, reads EAGVTQSPTHLIKTRGQQATLRCSPISGHTSVYWYQQALGLGLQFLLWYDEGEERNRGNFPPRFSGRQFPNYSSELNVNALELEDSALYLCASSSTTGGNTIYFGEGSWLTVV.

The rearrangement joins TRBV5-1 to TRBJ2-2; D possibly corresponds to TRBD2 (6 bases). CDR1 is SGHRS and CDR2 is YFSETQ in the germline V gene. The CDR3 length is 15 residues. Deletions cut 4 bases from V and 5 bases from J, with 15 bases between. The CDR3 reads CASSRGISATGELFF. CDR3 DNA: TGCGCCAGCAGCCGCGGGATTTCGGCGACCGGGGAGCTGTTTTTT.

This chain connects TRBV12-5 to TRBJ2-1; D possibly corresponds to TRBD1 (6 bases). Between the trimmed V and J ends, which lost 6 bases and 4 bases, there was a span of 19 bases. The V gene's germline CDR1 is LGHNT and CDR2 FRNRAP. The CDR3 totals 16 residues. The CDR3 sequence: CASGTGRGTLYNEQFF. The CDR3 DNA is TGTGCTAGTGGGACAGGACGAGGCACGTTATACAATGAGCAGTTCTTC.

This rearrangement joins TRBV5-1 to TRBJ2-1; TRBD2 agrees at 12 bases. The CDR3 runs 19 residues. V was clipped by 4 bases and J by 4 bases; unmatched bases: 15. Germline CDR1 is SGHRS and CDR2 is YFSETQ. The CDR3 loop is CASSPTPTSGRAGYNEQFF. CDR3 in DNA: TGCGCCAGCAGCCCAACCCCGACTAGCGGGAGAGCGGGTTACAATGAGCAGTTCTTC.

V and J are TRBV4-3 and TRBJ1-1; 8 bases line up with TRBD1. CDR1 is LGHNA, CDR2 YSLEER, per germline. V dropped 1 base and J dropped 3; count of bases not matched to a gene: 4. CDR3 length equals 15 residues. CDR3 DNA sequence: TGCGCCAGCAGCCAAGGGACAGGGAAGGACACTGAAGCTTTCTTT. It specifies CASSQGTGKDTEAFF.

Here the CDR3 DNA reads TGTGCCAGCAGCAACTCCGGGCAAGAGACCCAGTACTTC. Its protein product is CASSNSGQETQYF. The chain employs TRBV9 and TRBJ2-5, with no clear D. The CDR3 runs 13 residues. CDR1 and CDR2 from the germline V gene are SGDLS and YYNGEE. Between the trimmed V and J ends, which lost 4 bases and 2 bases, there was a span of 9 bases. Complete variable domain (other parts from reference TRBV9 and TRBJ2-5): DSGVTQTPKHLITATGQRVTLRCSPRSGDLSVYWYQQSLDQGLQFLIQYYNGEERAKGNILERFSAQQFPDLHSELNLSSLELGDSALYFCASSNSGQETQYFGPGTRLLVL.

The gene calls are TRBV19 and TRBJ2-5; D is unresolved. The germline V and J ends were trimmed by 3 bases and 5 bases, with 13 bases remaining between them. The CDR3 is 14 amino acids. Germline V lookup: CDR1 LNHDA, CDR2 SQIVND (reference sequence). The CDR3 DNA sequence: TGTGCCAGTAGTATCAGTCGGCTAGTTGAGACCCAGTACTTC. Translation gives CASSISRLVETQYF. Using reference TRBV19 and TRBJ2-5 for the parts outside the CDR3, the full variable domain is DGGITQSPKYLFRKEGQNVTLSCEQNLNHDAMYWYRQDPGQGLRLIYYSQIVNDFQKGDIAEGYSVSREKKESFPLTVTSAQKNPTAFYLCASSISRLVETQYFGPGTRLLVL.

The rearrangement uses TRBV6-5 and TRBJ1-2; 7 bases match TRBD1. Germline V gene sequence: CDR1 MNHEY, CDR2 SVGAGI. The length of the CDR3 is 15 residues. Trimming at V came to 7 bases and at J to 3 bases, leaving 11 bases not matched to a gene. CDR3 sequence reads: CASTPYGTEDYGYTF. The DNA for the CDR3 is TGTGCCAGCACGCCCTACGGGACAGAGGACTATGGCTACACCTTC.

The chain links TRBV19 to TRBJ1-1; D remains ambiguous. CDR1 is LNHDA and CDR2 is SQIVND in the germline V gene (reference sequence). The CDR3 is 13 residues long. The germline V and J ends were trimmed by 4 bases and 0 bases, with 6 bases remaining between them. The CDR3 nucleotides read TGTGCCAGTAGTAGGAGGGTGAACACTGAAGCTTTCTTT. This gives the protein CASSRRVNTEAFF.

The chain joins TRBV11-3 to TRBJ1-3, with 9 nucleotides matching TRBD1. Per the germline V gene, CDR1 is SGHNT and CDR2 is YENEEA. This CDR3 contains 16 residues. V lost 5 bases and J lost 3; bases outside the gene matches: 8. The DNA for the CDR3 is TGTGCCAGCAGCGTTTACAGGGGGCTAATTGGAAACACCATATATTTT. Protein: CASSVYRGLIGNTIYF.

CDR3 residues: CASSLYDLGGELFF. CDR3 DNA: TGTGCCAGTAGTTTGTATGACTTGGGCGGGGAGCTGTTTTTT. The genes are TRBV19 and TRBJ2-2; D remains ambiguous. Trimming took off 5 bases at V and 7 bases at J, with 14 bases between the two ends. This CDR3 is built from 14 residues. Germline V gene sequence: CDR1 LNHDA, CDR2 SQIVND (reference sequence).

This chain connects TRBV19 to TRBJ2-6, with 8 positions matching TRBD1. The trim removed 0 bases at V and 4 bases at J, leaving 5 bases unmatched. Looked up from germline, CDR1 is LNHDA and CDR2 is SQIVND (reference sequence). The CDR3 has 17 amino acids. This CDR3 is CASSIEAQGAGANVLTF. In DNA, the CDR3 is TGTGCCAGTAGTATAGAAGCCCAGGGGGCCGGGGCCAACGTCCTGACTTTC. The variable domain in full, completed from reference TRBV19 and TRBJ2-6, reads DGGITQSPKYLFRKEGQNVTLSCEQNLNHDAMYWYRQDPGQGLRLIYYSQIVNDFQKGDIAEGYSVSREKKESFPLTVTSAQKNPTAFYLCASSIEAQGAGANVLTFGAGSRLTVL.

The chain uses TRBV5-1 and TRBJ2-3; D possibly corresponds to TRBD2 (6 bases). The germline V gene has CDR1 SGHRS and CDR2 YFSETQ. V was shortened by 4 bases and J by 2 bases, with 14 bases between the two germline ends. The CDR3 consists of 15 residues. The CDR3 DNA reads as TGCGCCAGCAGCATGGAGGGGTTCTACACAGATACGCAGTATTTT. Translated, it gives CASSMEGFYTDTQYF.

This clone was recorded only once. CDR3 coding DNA: TGTGCCAGCAGCTTAGCGGTGAGGGTTGAAAAACTGTTTTTT. Translation: CASSLAVRVEKLFF. V gene TRBV7-2 combines with J gene TRBJ1-4, with unresolved D. The CDR3 length is 14 residues. Germline loops: CDR1 SGHTA, CDR2 FQGNSA. The ends were cut back, 0 bases at V and 7 bases at J, with 9 bases in the middle.

The chain joins TRBV6-1 to TRBJ1-2; perhaps TRBD1 as D (6 bases). Germline V CDR1 and CDR2: MNHNS, SASEGT. V dropped 3 bases and J dropped 0 bases, with 14 bases sitting between them. This CDR3 region has 16 residues. This CDR3 is CASSESGAYPNYGYTF. The CDR3 DNA reads TGTGCCAGCAGTGAGTCAGGGGCCTATCCTAACTATGGCTACACCTTC.

This sequence joins TRBV19 and TRBJ1-6; no reliable D call. This CDR3 is 14 amino acids long. In germline, CDR1 is LNHDA, CDR2 SQIVND (reference sequence). V lost 6 bases to trimming and J lost 0 bases, with 6 bases between them. CDR3 region: CASRESSYNSPLHF. For the CDR3, the DNA is TGTGCCAGTAGGGAGAGCTCCTATAATTCACCCCTCCACTTT.

This sequence joins TRBV3-1 (or the pseudogene TRBV3-2) and TRBJ2-5, with D possibly being TRBD2 (7 bases). The CDR3 contains 14 residues. Trimming took 4 bases from V and 5 from J, leaving 14 bases between them. In germline, CDR1 is LGHDT, CDR2 YNNKEL (reference sequence). The CDR3 DNA reads as TGTGCCAGCAGCCCTTGGGGGCGGGAGGAGACCCAGTACTTC. Translated: CASSPWGREETQYF.

The chain joins TRBV15 to TRBJ2-3; 8 bases line up with TRBD2. The CDR3 covers 15 residues. V gave up 0 bases and J gave up 6 bases; unmatched junction bases: 5. Germline V gene sequence: CDR1 LNHNV, CDR2 YYDKDF (reference sequence). CDR3 in DNA: TGTGCCACCAGCAGAGATGGACTAGCTGAGGATACGCAGTATTTT. Its protein is CATSRDGLAEDTQYF.

The genes are TRBV5-1 and TRBJ2-3, with 9 positions matching TRBD2. V was pared by 4 bases and J by 0 bases, with 6 bases of the junction left unmatched. Germline V gene lookup returns CDR1 SGHRS and CDR2 YFSETQ. The CDR3 extends over 16 amino acids. Here the CDR3 DNA reads TGCGCCAGCAGCCCTGGACTAGCGCCAAGCACAGATACGCAGTATTTT. Translating gives CASSPGLAPSTDTQYF.

In its sample, this clone was seen once. This chain uses TRBV11-2 with TRBJ2-3, with TRBD2 as a possible D gene (6 bases). Germline loops: CDR1 SGHAT, CDR2 FQNNGV. This CDR3 region has 13 residues. V shed 5 bases and J shed 8 bases, with 14 bases lying between them. CDR3 in DNA: TGTGCCAGCAGCACCAGACTAGACGGTACGCAGTATTTT. Its translation is CASSTRLDGTQYF.

This chain uses TRBV5-5 with TRBJ1-1; 7 positions agree with TRBD1. This CDR3 comprises 15 residues. J was trimmed by 3 bases and V by 4 bases; bases with no gene match: 9. The germline V gene has CDR1 SGHKS and CDR2 YYEKEE (reference sequence). CDR3 sequence (DNA): TGTGCCAGCAGCCAAACCCCCACAGGGGACACTGAAGCTTTCTTT. Residues: CASSQTPTGDTEAFF. The whole variable domain, filled in from reference TRBV5-5 and TRBJ1-1, reads DAGVTQSPTHLIKTRGQQVTLRCSPISGHKSVSWYQQVLGQGPQFIFQYYEKEERGRGNFPDRFSARQFPNYSSELNVNALLLGDSALYLCASSQTPTGDTEAFFGQGTRLTVV.